This section outlines one T cell receptor beta chain sequence together with its context. The record originates from a study of blood T cell repertoires in COVID-19. Across the whole study: Acute and convalescent COVID-19 samples came from the United States, Italy and Spain. T cells, B-cell-depleted T cells, or PBMCs provided the cDNA or gDNA that served as material.

As handled by the study authors: Reference gene primer amplification gave nucleated cell count estimates. The assay was immunoSEQ multiplex PCR, and TCRdb's table has in-frame clones only and misses some. The V and J calls and clone size come from that table; D and trimming were worked out from the DNA. This table holds approximately 54,000 clones, roughly 80% found once. Sequencing was performed on peripheral blood. The receptor was isolated from a woman aged 55-70 years with acute or convalescent COVID-19.

Here the CDR3 DNA reads TGCGCCAGCAGTGAGCAGTTGAACACTGAAGCTTTCTTT. Translating gives CASSEQLNTEAFF. The chain couples TRBV10-2 to TRBJ1-1; D unclear. Germline V gives CDR1 WSHSY, CDR2 SAAADI. The CDR3 is made up of 13 amino acids. V was clipped by 2 bases and J by 0 bases, with 4 bases between them.